This T cell receptor beta chain is drawn from a study of CD4 T cells in relation to SARS-CoV-2 and coronaviruses. Study-wide context: After less than eleven days of antigen culture, PBMC TCR beta CDR3s were sequenced. No peptide or an HIV-1 Nef peptide pool served as negative control.

In regard to this clone: The antigen remains unidentified.

Trimming took off 4 bases at V and 0 bases at J, with 14 bases between the two ends. In germline, CDR1 is SGDLS, CDR2 YYNGEE. The CDR3 spans 16 residues. CD4+ T cells from unexposed donors were obtained before the COVID-19 pandemic (2011-2018). After around nine days of culture, CD4+ T cells were isolated. Testing used SARS-CoV-2 S/N and four cold-coronavirus spikes on unexposed-donor CD4+ T cells, cells permitting. Half the medium was replaced with IL-2 medium on days 3 and 7. Here immunoSEQ multiplex PCR was the method, and the copy in TCRdb shows in-frame clones only, minus some. The sample holds about 29,000 clones; 76% are singletons and the top ten take about 14%.

The TCR was taken from a human donor in good health. Sequences were obtained from CD4+ T cells from PBMCs, cultured in vitro. The V and J genes are TRBV9 and TRBJ2-1, with D uncertain. The CDR3 here is CASSSQAVSSYNEQFF. The CDR3 bases are TGTGCCAGCAGCTCCCAGGCGGTGAGCTCCTACAATGAGCAGTTCTTC.